This TCR beta chain was identified in a study of cytomegalovirus exposure and HLA in healthy donors. Regarding the study as a whole: Accurate HLA-A and HLA-B prediction from TCR beta sequences was reported for most subjects. A later analysis linked 16,951 TCR beta sequences to HLA alleles at 0.05 false discovery rate. Later analysis suggested most CMV-associated TCR beta chains were HLA-restricted.

Donors showed nominal health when sampled, although they likely had unrecorded immune exposures. The V gene end was trimmed by 4 bases and the J gene end by 3 bases; junction bases not matched to a gene: 9. CDR1 LGHNA and CDR2 YSLEER come from the germline V gene. The CDR3 length is 16 residues. This clone was seen once. Its matching antigen is unknown. Primers for the PCR totalled 60 Vbeta and 13 Jbeta. Sequencing used immunoSEQ multiplex PCR; TCRdb keeps in-frame clones, though not all of them. The sample carries about 160,000 clones, about 65% recorded once. J is TRBJ2-3 and V is TRBV4-3, with TRBD1 matching 8 bases. The sample taken for sequencing was PBMCs. This TCR was recovered from a middle-aged man in good health and CMV-seropositive. This chain's CDR3 is CASSPSTNRGTDTQYF. The CDR3 DNA sequence: TGCGCCAGCAGCCCGTCCACGAACAGGGGGACAGATACGCAGTATTTT.